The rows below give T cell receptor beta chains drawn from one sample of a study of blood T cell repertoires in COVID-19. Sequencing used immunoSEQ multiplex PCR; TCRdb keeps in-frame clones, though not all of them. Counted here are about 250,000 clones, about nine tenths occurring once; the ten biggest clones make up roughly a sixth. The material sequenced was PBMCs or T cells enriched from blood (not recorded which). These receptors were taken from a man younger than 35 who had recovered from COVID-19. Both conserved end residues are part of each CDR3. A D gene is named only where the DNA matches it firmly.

CDR3: CASSLDPGDNYEQYF
D: .
length: 15
J: TRBJ2-7
V: TRBV11-2

CDR3: CASSTGTGRSTEAFF
D: TRBD1
length: 15
J: TRBJ1-1
V: TRBV7-2

CDR3: CASMDDRGNQPQHF
D: TRBD1
length: 14
J: TRBJ1-5
V: TRBV2

CDR3: CAWSQQGTGGYTF
D: TRBD1
length: 13
J: TRBJ1-2
V: TRBV30

CDR3: CASSEPRGAGANVLTF
D: .
length: 16
J: TRBJ2-6
V: TRBV6-1

CDR3: CASSHSGEQFF
D: .
length: 11
J: TRBJ2-1
V: TRBV7-9

CDR3: CASSLANARASGSYNEQFF
D: TRBD2
length: 19
J: TRBJ2-1
V: TRBV7-9

CDR3: CASSDSAGSDTDTQYF
D: .
length: 16
J: TRBJ2-3
V: TRBV6-4

CDR3: CASSLLAGGGGTQYF
D: TRBD2
length: 15
J: TRBJ2-5
V: TRBV28

CDR3: CASSQGVWYRGAQSKDTEAFF
D: .
length: 21
J: TRBJ1-1
V: TRBV4-2

CDR3: CASSQEAATNEKLFF
D: .
length: 15
J: TRBJ1-4
V: TRBV4-1

CDR3: CASSRGTGGNQPQHF
D: TRBD1
length: 15
J: TRBJ1-5
V: TRBV7-6

CDR3: CATSGPGGAEETQYF
D: TRBD1
length: 15
J: TRBJ2-5
V: TRBV24-1

CDR3: CASSYSSSDYGYTF
D: .
length: 14
J: TRBJ1-2
V: TRBV6-5

CDR3: CASSQASGGDRYGYTF
D: .
length: 16
J: TRBJ1-2
V: TRBV4-2